This is a list of T cell receptor beta chains from one sample in a study of blood T cell repertoires in COVID-19. The protocol was immunoSEQ multiplex PCR, while the TCRdb copy is restricted to in-frame clones and leaves out a portion. The repertoire holds roughly 220,000 clones, with about nine tenths as singletons. Sequences were obtained from peripheral blood. These receptors all come from a man in his thirties or forties who had recovered from COVID-19. The conserved cysteine and the conserved F or W are not part of the CDR3 here. The D gene is left open where the match is weak.

>.|TRBV9
ASSVSSSLGGVDTQY
>TRBD1|TRBV28
ASSPGQGDDGYT
>.|TRBV18
ASSPSYQETQY
>TRBD1|TRBV7-2
ASSLTGTGSYEQY
>.|TRBV12-3/TRBV12-4
ASRRLTGTEAF
>.|TRBV11-2
ASSLDNVGGEQF
>TRBD1|TRBV18
ASSLQGATNTEAF
>.|TRBV10-2
ASSERQTDTQY
>TRBD2|TRBV4-3
ASSLQPSGGQETQY
>.|TRBV4-1
ASSQVSPRTIPDTQY
>.|TRBV18
ASSQDWEEKLF
>TRBD1|TRBV30
AWHPGQGVYEQY
>TRBD2|TRBV6-5
ASSYSPSGGQETQY
>TRBD2|TRBV9
ASTGGFGGGDTQY
>TRBD2|TRBV7-7
ASSLRTSGGILEETQY
>.|TRBV7-8
ASSLERTDTQY
>.|TRBV18
ASSRTDTQSSYT
>TRBD1|TRBV4-3
ASSPTTGALYEQY
>TRBD2|TRBV24-1
ATSDPGLVALTDTQY
>.|TRBV2
ASSLLHNTGELF
>.|TRBV6-4
ASSLQGGSGANVLT
>TRBD1|TRBV29-1
SGYYRGDTEAF
>TRBD1|TRBV27
ASGGTVYTEAF
>TRBD1|TRBV4-1
ASSFFIGTGFYNEKLF
>TRBD1|TRBV11-3
ASSLGTGGGNEQF
>TRBD1|TRBV19
ASSTHRGWDSPLH
>.|TRBV6-1
ASSEVPGGAPDTQY
>TRBD1|TRBV2
ASIFRTGPSFEQF
>TRBD2|TRBV11-3
ASSSGGARETQY
>.|TRBV5-1
ASSPGLASIQETQY
>.|TRBV12-3/TRBV12-4
ASSLDSYEQY
>TRBD1|TRBV10-3
AISGTGEEETQY
>.|TRBV18
ASSPNRPGGLYNEQF
>TRBD1|TRBV6-5
ASRFDRDSPDTQY
>TRBD1|TRBV6-5
ASIRDRESGNTIY
>.|TRBV11-2
ASSLSVGRGYIQY
>TRBD1|TRBV9
ASSVTGVGTEAF
>.|TRBV6-6
ASSYSQGTNTEAF
>TRBD1|TRBV5-1
ASSLDARGQGQPQH
>TRBD1|TRBV6-5
ASTTRTGGDGYT
>.|TRBV6-5
ASSYWAGVRTEAF
>TRBD1|TRBV11-3
ASSFFAGQGFTGELF
>TRBD2|TRBV4-3
ASSSRLAGDEQF
>TRBD1|TRBV7-9
ASSPGTAKPYEQY
>.|TRBV11-2
ASTGHLGGEKLF
>TRBD1|TRBV19
ASSPWTGTETQY
>.|TRBV19
ASSIKGLNEQY
>TRBD2|TRBV15
ATSRDRAGGPWETQY
>.|TRBV9
DLPSGANVLT
>.|TRBV19
ASSTNLVGVEQY
>.|TRBV10-3
AIRVWGENTIY
>TRBD1|TRBV6-6
ASSRTGTGGYEQY
>.|TRBV6-4
ASSPLPPNPAKNIQY
>.|TRBV6-5
ASTLGTSAQH
>TRBD1|TRBV6-1
ASSEGTGGEGKLF
>TRBD1|TRBV19
ASSLQGGRSMNTEAF
>TRBD1|TRBV27
ASSTGTANTEAF
>.|TRBV7-8
ASSWWGGEKLF
>.|TRBV6-1
ASSDAWEETF